Each of the 27 T cell receptor beta chains below was sequenced from the same sample in a study of response to subunit inactivated influenza vaccine (dated by TCRdb to the late 2010s). Libraries came from RT-PCR. The sample was run on an Illumina HiSeq 2500. The raw public data were reprocessed by TCRdb itself: fastp quality trimming at Q25, MiXCR clonotype calling, in-frame beta chains only. Here each entry gathers all rows of one CDR3 protein and keeps the most common genes and DNA. For this sample there are 550,000 to 800,000 distinct CDR3 sequences; approximately 15% appear just once. The biggest ten clones account for around 10% of the sample. Source: PBMCs from blood, taken 11 to 12 days after vaccination. The receptors here all came from a man in his fifties or sixties who received an inactivated influenza vaccine. Donor details come from another sample of the same person, matched by shared clones.

The gene calls are TRBV11-2 and TRBJ1-1; D call uncertain. The V end lost 3 bases, the J end lost 3 bases, and 14 bases lay between the germline ends. The germline gives CDR1 SGHAT, CDR2 FQNNGV. This CDR3 has 15 amino acids. The chain's CDR3 is CASSFVAGSDTEAFF. In DNA form, the CDR3 reads TGTGCCAGCAGCTTTGTGGCAGGTTCGGACACTGAAGCTTTCTTT. Combining the CDR3 with reference TRBV11-2 and TRBJ1-1 gives the whole variable domain EAGVAQSPRYKIIEKRQSVAFWCNPISGHATLYWYQQILGQGPKLLIQFQNNGVVDDSQLPKDRFSAERLKGVDSTLKIQPAKLEDSAVYLCASSFVAGSDTEAFFGQGTRLTVV.

In its sample, this clonotype was seen many times. The V and J genes are TRBV5-5 and TRBJ2-1, with 8 bases lining up with TRBD2. CDR1 SGHKS and CDR2 YYEKEE come from the germline V gene (reference sequence). The CDR3 length is 15 residues. With 2 bases clipped from V and 6 bases from J, the junction kept 7 bases outside the gene matches. The CDR3 is CASSFGAGVRNEQFF. The CDR3 coding sequence is TGTGCCAGCAGCTTTGGAGCGGGAGTTCGCAATGAGCAGTTCTTC.

There are a few counts of this clonotype. This sequence joins TRBV15 and TRBJ2-1, with 10 bases aligning to TRBD2. Germline CDR1 reads LNHNV; CDR2 reads YYDKDF (reference sequence). CDR3 length: 16 residues. With 0 bases clipped from V and 12 bases from J, the junction kept 11 bases outside the gene matches. The CDR3, as DNA: TGTGCCACCAGCAGAGAGGCACTAGCGGGAAGGGGTTCGCAGTTCTTC. Protein: CATSREALAGRGSQFF.

This clonotype was recorded a few times. The genes are TRBV6-1 and TRBJ2-5; 8 bases are a match to TRBD1. In germline, CDR1 is MNHNS, CDR2 SASEGT. Losses at the gene ends were 5 bases for V and 4 bases for J; bases not matched to a gene: 3. The CDR3 has 13 amino acids. Here the CDR3 DNA reads TGTGCCAGCAGTCGACAGGGGTCAGAGACCCAGTACTTC. Amino acid sequence: CASSRQGSETQYF.

This chain joins TRBV6-2 or TRBV6-3 and TRBJ2-7, with 7 bases aligning to TRBD1. V was pared by 7 bases and J by 2 bases, with 8 bases of the junction left unmatched. The CDR3 sequence is 14 residues long. Per the germline V gene, CDR1 is MNHEY and CDR2 is SVGEGT. CDR3 sequence: CASIPRTGTYEQYF. The CDR3 DNA reads as TGTGCCAGCATCCCCCGGACAGGAACCTACGAGCAGTACTTC.

This clonotype was counted a few times. This chain links TRBV5-6 with TRBJ2-1; 8 bases agree with TRBD2. The CDR3 runs to 15 residues. Trimming at V came to 4 bases and at J to 8 bases, leaving 11 bases not matched to a gene. Germline V CDR1 and CDR2: SGHDT, YYEEEE. CDR3 in amino acids: CASSPRSGRRYEQFF. In DNA form, the CDR3 reads TGTGCCAGCAGCCCAAGGAGCGGGAGAAGATATGAGCAGTTCTTC.

This rearrangement joins TRBV7-2 to TRBJ1-2; D gene unclear. The CDR3 contains 15 residues. Germline values: CDR1 SGHTA, CDR2 FQGNSA. Trimming took 1 base from V and 4 from J, leaving 13 bases between them. The CDR3 sequence: CASSLDPGTFYGYTF. The CDR3 DNA sequence: TGTGCCAGCAGCTTAGATCCAGGAACCTTCTATGGCTACACCTTC.

The table lists this clonotype with a few counts. The V and J genes are TRBV6-2 or TRBV6-3 and TRBJ2-5; TRBD1 agrees at 7 bases. Trimming removed 10 bases from V and 5 bases from J; junction bases left unmatched: 4. This CDR3 is 11 amino acids long. Germline CDR1 MNHEY, CDR2 SVGEGT. CDR3 residues: CATTGWETQYF. For the CDR3, the DNA is TGTGCCACGACAGGGTGGGAGACCCAGTACTTC.

This clonotype was seen only a few times. The chain couples TRBV7-9 to TRBJ2-1, with D possibly being TRBD2 (5 bases). The CDR3 is 15 residues long. The germline V gene has CDR1 SEHNR and CDR2 FQNEAQ (reference sequence). Between the trimmed V and J ends, which lost 2 bases and 7 bases, there was a span of 15 bases. CDR3 sequence (DNA): TGTGCCAGCAGCTTACCGGAGCGGCCCACAAATGAGCAGTTCTTC. It translates to CASSLPERPTNEQFF. Drawing the rest from reference TRBV7-9 and TRBJ2-1, the complete variable domain is DTGVSQNPRHKITKRGQNVTFRCDPISEHNRLYWYRQTLGQGPEFLTYFQNEAQLEKSRLLSDRFSAERPKGSFSTLEIQRTEQGDSAMYLCASSLPERPTNEQFFGPGTRLTVL.

This clonotype was seen only a few times. The chain couples TRBV27 to TRBJ1-2, with D unclear. The CDR3 is 15 amino acids. The germline CDR1 and CDR2 sequences are MNHEY and SMNVEV (reference sequence). Trimming removed 0 bases from V and 5 bases from J, with 13 bases in between. Written as DNA, the CDR3 is TGTGCCAGCAGTTTATCGCGGGGTTTCACTTATGGCTACACCTTC. It yields the protein CASSLSRGFTYGYTF.

This clonotype occurred a few times. The chain couples TRBV9 to TRBJ1-6; D is unclear. The V gene lost 3 bases and the J gene lost 8 bases, with 9 bases spanning the gap. The CDR3 loop spans 13 amino acids. Germline CDR1 SGDLS, CDR2 YYNGEE. The DNA of the CDR3 is TGTGCCAGCAGCGCCGAACTCCATTCACCCCTCCACTTT. Protein: CASSAELHSPLHF.

The table lists this clonotype with a few counts. The DNA is omitted, as the CDR3 cannot be located on it reliably, and the CDR3 follows TCRdb's listing. The chain couples TRBV7-2 to TRBJ2-2; the tabulated D call, TRBD1, remains unverified against the DNA. Germline CDR1 SGHTA, CDR2 FQGNSA. Both ends counted, the CDR3 spans 14 residues. CDR3: CASSSREGPGSCFF.

The chain uses TRBV5-1 and TRBJ1-2; weak D call: TRBD1 (5 bases). The V end lost 1 base, the J end lost 8 bases, and 21 bases lay between the germline ends. This CDR3 has 16 amino acids. The germline V gene has CDR1 SGHRS and CDR2 YFSETQ. CDR3 region: CASSLRDARPGSGYTF. CDR3 nucleotides: TGCGCCAGCAGCTTGAGGGACGCGCGACCTGGGTCGGGCTACACCTTC.

The chain employs TRBV28 and TRBJ2-7; tentative D call: TRBD2 (5 bases). Deletions cut 1 base from V and 5 bases from J, with 12 bases between. Per the germline V gene, CDR1 is MDHEN and CDR2 is SYDVKM. There are 14 residues in the CDR3. This CDR3 is CASSLYGIQDEQYF. In DNA, the CDR3 is TGTGCCAGCAGTTTATACGGGATTCAGGACGAGCAGTACTTC.

This clonotype was seen only a few times. The V call is TRBV7-8, the J call TRBJ2-2; the match to TRBD2 covers 8 bases. V shed 7 bases, J shed 7 bases, and the junction held 14 bases outside the gene matches. The CDR3 extends over 16 amino acids. Germline CDR1 and CDR2: SGHVS and FQNEAQ. The chain's CDR3 is CASTPFLAGRGGELFF. DNA of the CDR3: TGTGCCAGCACCCCTTTTCTAGCGGGCCGCGGCGGGGAGCTGTTTTTT.

This clonotype was seen at least ten times. V is TRBV11-1 and J is TRBJ2-3; TRBD2 is a possible D gene (6 bases). Germline V gene sequence: CDR1 SGHAT, CDR2 FQDESV (reference sequence). V was trimmed by 3 bases and J by 1 base, leaving 20 bases between them. This CDR3 comprises 18 residues. CDR3 region: CASSFPWGLGGGTDTQYF. For the CDR3, the DNA is TGTGCCAGCAGCTTTCCCTGGGGACTGGGCGGGGGCACAGATACGCAGTATTTT. Filled out from reference TRBV11-1 and TRBJ2-3, the complete variable domain reads EAEVAQSPRYKITEKSQAVAFWCDPISGHATLYWYRQILGQGPELLVQFQDESVVDDSQLPKDRFSAERLKGVDSTLKIQPAELGDSAMYLCASSFPWGLGGGTDTQYFGPGTRLTVL.

In its sample, this clonotype was seen a few times. The rearrangement uses TRBV12-3 or TRBV12-4 and TRBJ1-1, with 8 positions matching TRBD1. The CDR3 covers 13 residues. With V trimmed by 10 bases and J by 1 base, 5 bases remained unmatched. The CDR3 DNA reads TGTGCCACCAAGACAGGGGAGAACACTGAAGCTTTCTTT. It is translated as CATKTGENTEAFF.

This clonotype was picked up one time. The chain uses TRBV3-1 and TRBJ2-7; 13 bases are shared with TRBD2. Trimming cost V 1 base and J 2 bases; bases outside gene matches: 2. This CDR3 has 16 residues. From germline, CDR1 is LGHDT and CDR2 YNNKEL (reference sequence). The CDR3, as DNA: TGTGCCAGCAGCCAAGGGACTAGCGGGAGCCCCTACGAGCAGTACTTC. Translation gives CASSQGTSGSPYEQYF.

In its sample, this clonotype was seen a few times. The V call is TRBV4-2, the J call TRBJ2-7, with 10 bases identical to TRBD2. CDR3 length: 14 amino acids. The germline gives CDR1 LGHNA, CDR2 YNFKEQ. With 4 bases clipped from V and 2 bases from J, the junction kept 2 bases outside the gene matches. The CDR3 nucleotides read TGTGCCAGCAGCCCCAGCGGGAGGGCCTACGAGCAGTACTTC. Its translation is CASSPSGRAYEQYF.

This CDR3 reads CASRRDSYSYNEQFF. Written as DNA, the CDR3 is TGTGCCAGCAGGCGGGACAGCTATTCCTACAATGAGCAGTTCTTC. V is TRBV6-2 or TRBV6-3 and J is TRBJ2-1, with a tentative D call TRBD1 (7 bases). Trimming shortened V by 6 bases and J by 1 base, and 13 bases separated the two germline ends. Germline-derived CDR1 and CDR2 are MNHEY and SVGEGT. The CDR3 has 15 residues.

The chain employs TRBV7-8 and TRBJ2-2; 13 nucleotides align to TRBD2. CDR1 and CDR2 from the germline V gene are SGHVS and FQNEAQ. The CDR3 contains 18 residues. The V segment lost 3 bases and the J segment 2 bases; nucleotides outside the gene matches: 6. The CDR3 DNA reads TGTGCCAGCAGCTTCCGAACTAGCGGGAGGGCCAACACCGGGGAGCTGTTTTTT. Residues: CASSFRTSGRANTGELFF.

The V and J genes are TRBV5-4 and TRBJ2-3; either TRBD1 or TRBD2 may fit D (6 bases each). V was shortened by 0 bases and J by 3 bases, with 11 bases between the two germline ends. The CDR3 is made up of 15 amino acids. Germline CDR1 reads SGHNT; CDR2 reads YYREEE (reference sequence). The CDR3 reads CASSLGGARTDTQYF. CDR3 DNA: TGTGCCAGCAGCTTGGGGGGGGCTCGGACAGATACGCAGTATTTT.

The rearrangement links TRBV27 to TRBJ2-7; 7 bases line up with TRBD1. The V segment lost 5 bases and the J segment 5 bases; nucleotides outside the gene matches: 9. The CDR3 runs 14 residues. Germline V CDR1 and CDR2: MNHEY, SMNVEV (reference sequence). The CDR3 nucleotides are TGTGCCAGCAGTCCTGACAGGGTTCGCGACGAGCAGTACTTC. This codes for CASSPDRVRDEQYF.

This clonotype was seen a handful of times. V and J are TRBV9 and TRBJ2-3; 7 bases match TRBD2. The CDR3 contains 16 residues. Germline loops: CDR1 SGDLS, CDR2 YYNGEE. With V trimmed by 2 bases and J by 2 bases, 8 bases remained unmatched. The CDR3 loop reads CASSVGGEGLTDTQYF. The CDR3 region has the DNA TGTGCCAGCAGCGTGGGGGGGGAAGGTCTCACAGATACGCAGTATTTT. Full variable domain (rest looked up from reference TRBV9 and TRBJ2-3): DSGVTQTPKHLITATGQRVTLRCSPRSGDLSVYWYQQSLDQGLQFLIQYYNGEERAKGNILERFSAQQFPDLHSELNLSSLELGDSALYFCASSVGGEGLTDTQYFGPGTRLTVL.

This clonotype was seen a handful of times. The gene calls are TRBV7-2 and TRBJ2-5, with TRBD1 matching over 7 bases. CDR1 is SGHTA and CDR2 is FQGNSA in the germline V gene. The CDR3 runs to 15 residues. J gave up 5 bases and V 3 bases, and 9 bases lay outside the gene matches. The CDR3 region has the DNA TGTGCCAGCAGCTTCAACAGGGGACCGGGTGAGACCCAGTACTTC. It is translated as CASSFNRGPGETQYF.

The J gene is TRBJ2-1, the V gene TRBV6-4, with 16 bases matching TRBD2. Per the germline V gene, CDR1 is MRHNA and CDR2 is SNTAGT. The junction had 7 bases not matched to a gene; V was cut back by 0 bases and J by 2 bases. This CDR3 region has 20 residues. The CDR3 reads CASSDSGLAGGRGAYNEQFF. The CDR3 DNA follows: TGTGCCAGCAGTGACTCGGGACTAGCGGGAGGGAGGGGGGCCTACAATGAGCAGTTCTTC.

The sample holds many counts of this clonotype. The genes are TRBV7-7 and TRBJ2-2, with D possibly TRBD1 on 6 matching bases. Trimming removed 10 bases at V and 7 bases at J, with 10 bases between. The CDR3 runs to 11 residues. The germline gives CDR1 SSHAT, CDR2 FNYEAQ (reference sequence). CDR3 region: CATRGIGELFF. The DNA of the CDR3 is TGTGCCACGAGGGGGATCGGGGAGCTGTTTTTT.